These 10 T cell receptor beta chains originate from one sample sequenced in a study of blood T cell repertoires in COVID-19. The repertoire was sequenced with immunoSEQ multiplex PCR; TCRdb's copy has only in-frame clones and lacks some. The data contain more than 300,000 clones, around nine tenths of them seen just once; the ten biggest clones take up approximately 3.5%. Sequenced material: peripheral blood. These receptors all come from a young woman who had recovered from COVID-19.

This clone showed up just once. The J gene is TRBJ2-5, the V gene TRBV7-2; 9 bases fit TRBD2. This CDR3 region has 14 residues. Trimming removed 3 bases from V and 4 bases from J; junction bases left unmatched: 3. Germline values: CDR1 SGHTA, CDR2 FQGNSA. CDR3 protein: CASSFLLAGETQYF. The DNA for the CDR3 is TGTGCCAGCAGCTTTTTACTAGCGGGAGAGACCCAGTACTTC. Full variable domain (outside the CDR3, taken from reference TRBV7-2 and TRBJ2-5): GAGVSQSPSNKVTEKGKDVELRCDPISGHTALYWYRQSLGQGLEFLIYFQGNSAPDKSGLPSDRFSAERTGGSVSTLTIQRTQQEDSAVYLCASSFLLAGETQYFGPGTRLLVL.

The chain combines TRBV6-2 or TRBV6-3 with TRBJ2-2; D is unclear. The CDR3 consists of 13 residues. The V gene's germline CDR1 is MNHEY and CDR2 SVGEGT. The V gene lost 4 bases and the J gene lost 7 bases, with 10 bases spanning the gap. The CDR3 nucleotides are TGTGCCAGCAGTTTCGCGCGCCACGGGGAGCTGTTTTTT. This gives the protein CASSFARHGELFF.

This chain uses TRBV5-6 with TRBJ2-5; D remains ambiguous. Germline V CDR1 and CDR2: SGHDT, YYEEEE. V lost 0 bases and J lost 0, with 12 bases in between. There are 16 residues in the CDR3. The CDR3 loop reads CASSLDESRYQETQYF. CDR3 in DNA: TGTGCCAGCAGCTTGGATGAGTCCCGATACCAAGAGACCCAGTACTTC.

This rearrangement joins TRBV6-2 or TRBV6-3 to TRBJ1-2; D might be TRBD1 (5 bases). V was clipped by 2 bases and J by 4 bases, with 20 bases between them. Germline V gene sequence: CDR1 MNHEY, CDR2 SVGEGT. CDR3 size: 17 residues. CDR3 in DNA: TGTGCCAGCAGTTACAGGGTGTGGGACTCCTCGATCTATGGCTACACCTTC. It translates to CASSYRVWDSSIYGYTF.

This rearrangement joins TRBV7-2 to TRBJ1-6; perhaps TRBD1 as D (5 bases). The CDR3 is 14 amino acids. Germline values: CDR1 SGHTA, CDR2 FQGNSA. V lost 3 bases to trimming and J lost 5 bases, with 8 bases between them. DNA for the CDR3: TGTGCCAGCAGCTTGCAGGGAAATAATTCACCCCTCCACTTT. Amino acid sequence: CASSLQGNNSPLHF.

This clone was found once. The chain recombines TRBV27 with TRBJ1-5; D unclear. The CDR3 spans 12 residues. Germline lookup yields CDR1 MNHEY and CDR2 SMNVEV (reference sequence). Trimming cost V 6 bases and J 6 bases, with 9 bases left between them. The CDR3 loop reads CASRSGGQPQHF. In DNA, the CDR3 is TGTGCCAGCAGGTCGGGTGGTCAGCCCCAGCATTTT.

Many counts were recorded for this clone. The rearrangement links TRBV15 to TRBJ1-2; a weak D match, TRBD1 (5 bases). Germline CDR1 is LNHNV and CDR2 is YYDKDF (reference sequence). The CDR3 has 13 amino acids. Between the trimmed V and J ends, which lost 6 bases and 4 bases, there was a span of 12 bases. Here the CDR3 reads CATRGGESYGYTF. CDR3 nucleotides: TGTGCCACCAGGGGAGGGGAAAGCTATGGCTACACCTTC. The variable domain in full, completed from reference TRBV15 and TRBJ1-2, reads DAMVIQNPRYQVTQFGKPVTLSCSQTLNHNVMYWYQQKSSQAPKLLFHYYDKDFNNEADTPDNFQSRRPNTSFCFLDIRSPGLGDTAMYLCATRGGESYGYTFGSGTRLTVV.

The V call is TRBV18, the J call TRBJ1-3; no firm D call. V lost 1 base to trimming and J lost 0 bases, with 7 bases between them. The CDR3 runs to 15 residues. Germline-derived CDR1 and CDR2 are KGHSH and LQKENI. DNA of the CDR3: TGTGCCAGCTCACCACAATACGGCTCTGGAAACACCATATATTTT. Translation: CASSPQYGSGNTIYF.

The J gene is TRBJ2-7, the V gene TRBV6-1, with 7 bases fitting TRBD2. The J segment lost 0 bases and the V segment lost 1 base, leaving 9 bases of the junction unmatched. The CDR3 is 17 residues long. CDR1 and CDR2 from the germline V gene are MNHNS and SASEGT. The CDR3: CASSEGTSGEFSYEQYV. Written as DNA, the CDR3 is TGTGCCAGCAGTGAAGGGACGAGCGGGGAATTCTCCTACGAGCAGTACGTC.

V is TRBV9 and J is TRBJ2-5; TRBD2 matches at 10 bases. In germline, CDR1 is SGDLS, CDR2 YYNGEE. With 0 bases clipped from V and 5 bases from J, the junction kept 10 bases outside the gene matches. CDR3 length: 17 amino acids. In DNA form, the CDR3 reads TGTGCCAGCAGCGTAGGGAGCGGGAGGGCCCTCGGGGAGACCCAGTACTTC. It specifies CASSVGSGRALGETQYF.